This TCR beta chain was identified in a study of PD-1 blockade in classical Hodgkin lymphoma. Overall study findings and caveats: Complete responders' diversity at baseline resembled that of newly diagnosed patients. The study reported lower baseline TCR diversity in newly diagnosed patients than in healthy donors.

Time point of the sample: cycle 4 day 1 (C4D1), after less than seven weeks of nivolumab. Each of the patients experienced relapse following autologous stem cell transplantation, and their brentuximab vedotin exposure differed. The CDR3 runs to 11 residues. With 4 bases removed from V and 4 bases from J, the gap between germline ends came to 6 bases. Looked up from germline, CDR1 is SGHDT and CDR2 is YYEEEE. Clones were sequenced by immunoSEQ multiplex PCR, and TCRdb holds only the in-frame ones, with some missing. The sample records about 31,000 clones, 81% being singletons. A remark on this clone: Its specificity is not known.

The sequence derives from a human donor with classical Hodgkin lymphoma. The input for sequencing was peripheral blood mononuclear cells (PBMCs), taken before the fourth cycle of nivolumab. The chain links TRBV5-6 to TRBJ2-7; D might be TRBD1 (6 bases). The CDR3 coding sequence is TGTGCCAGCAGCCAGGGGTACGAGCAGTACTTC. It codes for CASSQGYEQYF.